This TCR beta chain was captured in a study of T-cell memory formation after mild COVID-19. As for the study in general: TCR clusters were mostly confined to one donor each.

Of note for this clonotype: Its antigen is not known.

The study, taken as a whole, reports: Researchers could not confirm that second-wave clones peaking on day 37 targeted SARS-CoV-2. The study detected some responding clones in pre-infection memory, suggesting cross-reactive memory joined. CD4+ contracting clones lay mainly in CM and EM, CD8+ ones in EMRA.

Germline loops: CDR1 SEHNR, CDR2 FQNEAQ (reference sequence). CDR3 length: 16 amino acids. V lost 5 bases to trimming and J lost 4 bases; unmatched junction nucleotides: 4. MiXCR, applied by TCRdb to the 5' RACE reads, yields one record per CDR3 protein. The repertoire holds some 54,000 distinct CDR3 sequences, with around a tenth as singletons. Sequenced material: PBMCs or a T cell subset sorted from them (not recorded which). The V gene is TRBV7-9, the J gene TRBJ2-3, with 15 nucleotides matching TRBD2. The TCR originated in a man aged 18 to 35 who had mild COVID-19 (a few samples of this study predate the infection). Cell type and time point are not known. The CDR3 nucleotides read TGTGCCAGCAGCCCTGGGACTAGCGGGGGGCCAGATACGCAGTATTTT. It translates to CASSPGTSGGPDTQYF.